This TCR beta chain was found in a study of T cell changes during pregnancy in multiple sclerosis. The CDR3 consists of 17 residues. Trimming removed 4 bases at V and 0 bases at J, with 19 bases between. Per germline, CDR1 MDHEN and CDR2 SYDVKM. Sequencing was performed with immunoSEQ multiplex PCR; in TCRdb, only in-frame clones are kept and a portion is missing. The table has roughly 100,000 clones, around nine tenths seen once; the top ten hold roughly 0.88%. The J gene is TRBJ2-7, the V gene TRBV28; unclear D gene. The clonotype was recovered from a female donor with multiple sclerosis, enrolled in a pregnancy study. The sample in question was peripheral blood, obtained after pregnancy. The CDR3 region has the DNA TGTGCCAGCAGTTATAGTCCTCTCGACACGAGCTCCTACGAGCAGTACTTC. Translating gives CASSYSPLDTSSYEQYF.